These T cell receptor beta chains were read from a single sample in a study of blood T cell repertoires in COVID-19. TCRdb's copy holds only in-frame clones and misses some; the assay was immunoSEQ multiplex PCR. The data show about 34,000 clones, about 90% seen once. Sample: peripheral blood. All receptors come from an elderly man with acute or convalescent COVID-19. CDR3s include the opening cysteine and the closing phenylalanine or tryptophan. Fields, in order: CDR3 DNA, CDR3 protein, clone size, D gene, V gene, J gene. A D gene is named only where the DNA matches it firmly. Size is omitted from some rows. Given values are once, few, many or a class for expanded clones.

CDR3nt: TGTGCCAGCAGCCATGGACTAGCGGGGTCCTACAATGAGCAGTTCTTC; CDR3aa: CASSHGLAGSYNEQFF; abundance: -; d_gene: TRBD2; v_gene: TRBV5-8; j_gene: TRBJ2-1
CDR3nt: TGTGCCAGCAGCCCGACAGGGAGGAACGAAAAACTGTTTTTT; CDR3aa: CASSPTGRNEKLFF; abundance: -; d_gene: TRBD1; v_gene: TRBV3-1/TRBV3-2; j_gene: TRBJ1-4
CDR3nt: TGTGCCAGCAGTATAACAGGGGGCAATTTCAATTCACCCCTCCACTTT; CDR3aa: CASSITGGNFNSPLHF; abundance: -; d_gene: TRBD1; v_gene: TRBV2; j_gene: TRBJ1-6
CDR3nt: TGTGCCAGCAGCAAGGGACTAGCGGCCCGGCCGGGGGAGACCCAGTACTTC; CDR3aa: CASSKGLAARPGETQYF; abundance: -; d_gene: TRBD2; v_gene: TRBV5-6; j_gene: TRBJ2-5
CDR3nt: TGTGCCTGGGGGAACAGTTTCGGCTCCTATAATTCACCCCTCCACTTT; CDR3aa: CAWGNSFGSYNSPLHF; abundance: -; d_gene: -; v_gene: TRBV30; j_gene: TRBJ1-6
CDR3nt: TGTGCCAGAACGGCGGTGCCAACTAATGAAAAACTGTTTTTT; CDR3aa: CARTAVPTNEKLFF; abundance: -; d_gene: -; v_gene: TRBV5-3; j_gene: TRBJ1-4
CDR3nt: TGTGCCAGCAGCTCTATCACAGATACGCAGTATTTT; CDR3aa: CASSSITDTQYF; abundance: -; d_gene: -; v_gene: TRBV11-2; j_gene: TRBJ2-3
CDR3nt: TGTGCCAGCAGCATACAGGCCTTGAATGAGCAGTTCTTC; CDR3aa: CASSIQALNEQFF; abundance: -; d_gene: -; v_gene: TRBV11-2; j_gene: TRBJ2-1
CDR3nt: TGTGCCAGCAGTGACGAGGTAGGGGCAAAAGCTTTCTTT; CDR3aa: CASSDEVGAKAFF; abundance: -; d_gene: -; v_gene: TRBV6-4; j_gene: TRBJ1-1
CDR3nt: TGTGCCAGCAGTCAACAGGGCGTGATGGCTTTCTTT; CDR3aa: CASSQQGVMAFF; abundance: -; d_gene: -; v_gene: TRBV2; j_gene: TRBJ1-1
CDR3nt: TGTGCCAGCAGCGAGACAGGGGGGACTAATGAAAAACTGTTTTTT; CDR3aa: CASSETGGTNEKLFF; abundance: -; d_gene: TRBD1; v_gene: TRBV5-5; j_gene: TRBJ1-4
CDR3nt: TGTGCCAGCAGTTGGGGGCTCAATGAAAAACTGTTTTTT; CDR3aa: CASSWGLNEKLFF; abundance: -; d_gene: -; v_gene: TRBV27; j_gene: TRBJ1-4
CDR3nt: TGTGCCAGCAGTTTCTCGCGGGGGAGGTACAATGAGCAGTTCTTC; CDR3aa: CASSFSRGRYNEQFF; abundance: -; d_gene: TRBD2; v_gene: TRBV28; j_gene: TRBJ2-1
CDR3nt: TGTGCCAGCAGTGCCCCCGGGACAAGGGCTAAGGAGCAGTACTTC; CDR3aa: CASSAPGTRAKEQYF; abundance: -; d_gene: -; v_gene: TRBV28; j_gene: TRBJ2-7
CDR3nt: TGTGCCAGCAGTTCCGGGACAGGGGGAGAGACCCAGTACTTC; CDR3aa: CASSSGTGGETQYF; abundance: -; d_gene: TRBD1; v_gene: TRBV6-5; j_gene: TRBJ2-5
CDR3nt: TGTGCCAGCTCACCAGGGGCTAGCGCAGATACGCAGTATTTT; CDR3aa: CASSPGASADTQYF; abundance: -; d_gene: -; v_gene: TRBV18; j_gene: TRBJ2-3
CDR3nt: TGTGCCAGCTCACCAAGGACAGGGGATCAGCCCCAGCATTTT; CDR3aa: CASSPRTGDQPQHF; abundance: once; d_gene: TRBD1; v_gene: TRBV18; j_gene: TRBJ1-5
CDR3nt: TGTGCCAGTCGGACTAGGACAGATACGCAGTATTTT; CDR3aa: CASRTRTDTQYF; abundance: -; d_gene: TRBD2; v_gene: TRBV19; j_gene: TRBJ2-3
CDR3nt: TGTGCCAGCAGTACCGGGACAGTTAATTCACCCCTCCACTTT; CDR3aa: CASSTGTVNSPLHF; abundance: -; d_gene: TRBD1; v_gene: TRBV6-4; j_gene: TRBJ1-6
CDR3nt: TGTGCCAGCAGCTTAGCGTTCCAGGGAGGGCAGAACACTGAAGCTTTCTTT; CDR3aa: CASSLAFQGGQNTEAFF; abundance: -; d_gene: -; v_gene: TRBV7-9; j_gene: TRBJ1-1
CDR3nt: TGTGCCAGCAGTGTTTTGGGGCTCAACACCGGGGAGCTGTTTTTT; CDR3aa: CASSVLGLNTGELFF; abundance: -; d_gene: -; v_gene: TRBV2; j_gene: TRBJ2-2
CDR3nt: TGTGCCAGCAGCTTAGGACTTAATGAAAAACTGTTTTTT; CDR3aa: CASSLGLNEKLFF; abundance: few; d_gene: -; v_gene: TRBV7-8; j_gene: TRBJ1-4
CDR3nt: TGTGCCAGCAGCGTCCAGGGATCTGGAAACACCATATATTTT; CDR3aa: CASSVQGSGNTIYF; abundance: -; d_gene: -; v_gene: TRBV9; j_gene: TRBJ1-3
CDR3nt: TGTGCCAGTAGCCCTCCATCTGGGTCGAGGGTGGTGACAGATACGCAGTATTTT; CDR3aa: CASSPPSGSRVVTDTQYF; abundance: -; d_gene: -; v_gene: TRBV19; j_gene: TRBJ2-3
CDR3nt: TGTGCCATCAGTCCCAGGGTCGCATCCTACGAGCAGTACTTC; CDR3aa: CAISPRVASYEQYF; abundance: -; d_gene: -; v_gene: TRBV10-3; j_gene: TRBJ2-7
CDR3nt: TGCGCCAGCAGCTTGGGCACTAGCGGGACTAGCACAGATACGCAGTATTTT; CDR3aa: CASSLGTSGTSTDTQYF; abundance: -; d_gene: TRBD2; v_gene: TRBV5-1; j_gene: TRBJ2-3
CDR3nt: TGTGCCAGCAGTTATCGGGTCGGGGTTCAGCCCCAGCATTTT; CDR3aa: CASSYRVGVQPQHF; abundance: -; d_gene: -; v_gene: TRBV6-2/TRBV6-3; j_gene: TRBJ1-5